This T cell receptor beta chain stems from a study of blood T cell repertoires in COVID-19. Study as a whole: Spain, Italy and the United States supplied samples that represented acute and convalescent COVID-19. PBMCs, B-cell-depleted T cells, or T cells were the source of the cDNA or gDNA that made up the material.

This clone was seen a handful of times. Source study methods: Quantification of nucleated cells was approximated via reference gene primer amplification. TCRdb's table, derived via immunoSEQ multiplex PCR, lists solely in-frame clones and lacks some. V and J calls and clone size are those listed in that table; D and trimming were worked out from the DNA. The sample shows roughly 300,000 clones, 65% to 90% of them seen only once. Germline values: CDR1 DFQATT, CDR2 SNEGSKA (reference sequence). Trimming removed 3 bases from V and 3 bases from J, with 6 bases in between. The CDR3 spans 11 residues. This TCR came from a human donor in a cohort sampled during active COVID-19. The specimen sequenced was peripheral blood. V is TRBV20-1 and J is TRBJ2-7, with D unclear. The CDR3 reads CSASPNYEQYF. For the CDR3, the DNA is TGCAGTGCTAGCCCCAACTACGAGCAGTACTTC.